Following are 13 T cell receptor beta chains from one sample sequenced in a study of cytomegalovirus exposure and HLA in healthy donors. The primer mix had 60 Vbeta and 13 Jbeta primers. Measured with immunoSEQ multiplex PCR; TCRdb has only the in-frame clones, and not every one. Of roughly 120,000 clones detected, about 80% appear once; the ten largest clones hold just over 2.5%. Material for sequencing was PBMCs. The origin of the receptors is a man between 25 and 39 years old in good health and CMV-seronegative.

This clone was counted a few times. The rearrangement uses TRBV2 and TRBJ1-1, with TRBD1 as a possible D gene (6 bases). The CDR3 totals 14 residues. Germline values: CDR1 SNHLY, CDR2 FYNNEI. Trimming removed 5 bases at V and 8 bases at J, with 18 bases between. The CDR3 protein is CASSLRGGASEAFF. The CDR3 region has the DNA TGTGCCAGCAGTCTCCGGGGGGGCGCTTCCGAAGCTTTCTTT.

The gene calls are TRBV28 and TRBJ2-1, with D unresolved. Germline V lookup: CDR1 MDHEN, CDR2 SYDVKM. The V end was cut by 7 bases, the J end by 8 bases, with 12 bases between. The CDR3 loop spans 12 amino acids. The CDR3 DNA reads TGTGCCAGCATTCGAGGTAGCTATGAGCAGTTCTTC. Amino acids: CASIRGSYEQFF. Complete variable domain (other parts from reference TRBV28 and TRBJ2-1): DVKVTQSSRYLVKRTGEKVFLECVQDMDHENMFWYRQDPGLGLRLIYFSYDVKMKEKGDIPEGYSVSREKKERFSLILESASTNQTSMYLCASIRGSYEQFFGPGTRLTVL.

V is TRBV4-1 and J is TRBJ2-1, with 9 nucleotides matching TRBD2. With V trimmed by 4 bases and J by 7 bases, 8 bases remained unmatched. CDR1 and CDR2 (germline): MGHRA, YSYEKL. CDR3 size: 15 residues. As DNA, the CDR3 is TGCGCCAGCAGCCCGTACGGGCTAGCGGGAAATGAGCAGTTCTTC. Its translation is CASSPYGLAGNEQFF.

The count of this clone is one. The CDR3 sequence: CASSLGGPLYEQYF. In DNA, the CDR3 is TGTGCCAGCAGCTTAGGGGGGCCATTATACGAGCAGTACTTC. The V gene is TRBV7-9, the J gene TRBJ2-7; weak D call: TRBD1 (6 bases). The length of the CDR3 is 14 residues. Trimming removed 1 base at V and 4 bases at J, with 11 bases between. CDR1 is SEHNR and CDR2 is FQNEAQ in the germline V gene (reference sequence).

This chain links TRBV30 with TRBJ2-3; 7 bases fit TRBD2. Germline trimming cut 8 bases from V and 2 bases from J; bases unmatched to any gene: 4. CDR3 size: 12 residues. CDR1 and CDR2 from the germline V gene are GTSNPN and SVGIG (reference sequence). This CDR3 is CAGGVLTDTQYF. The CDR3 DNA sequence: TGTGCCGGGGGGGTTCTCACAGATACGCAGTATTTT.

This chain links TRBV27 with TRBJ1-1; tentative D call: TRBD1 (6 bases). Germline CDR1 reads MNHEY; CDR2 reads SMNVEV (reference sequence). Trimming pared 6 bases from V and 2 bases from J, leaving 13 bases between. This CDR3 contains 14 residues. CDR3 loop: CASRAGQINTEAFF. The CDR3 DNA is TGTGCCAGCAGAGCCGGACAGATCAACACTGAAGCTTTCTTT.

The J gene is TRBJ2-3, the V gene TRBV29-1; D is possibly TRBD2 (6 bases). CDR3 size: 14 residues. V lost 6 bases and J lost 1, with 14 bases in between. The V gene's germline CDR1 is SQVTM and CDR2 ANQGSEA. In DNA, the CDR3 is TGCAGCGTCCAACGGGGGACTGGCACAGATACGCAGTATTTT. Protein product: CSVQRGTGTDTQYF.

This chain joins TRBV10-2 and TRBJ1-5; 7 positions agree with TRBD1. Per the germline V gene, CDR1 is WSHSY and CDR2 is SAAADI. The CDR3 runs 16 residues. V gave up 1 base and J gave up 4 bases; unmatched junction bases: 7. The CDR3 loop reads CASSEWVGTENQPQHF. As DNA, the CDR3 is TGCGCCAGCAGTGAGTGGGTAGGGACAGAGAATCAGCCCCAGCATTTT.

A word on this clone: An end of the junction does not agree with germline; a read error may underlie this. This chain uses TRBV5-6 with TRBJ1-2; TRBD1 aligns across 9 bases. The CDR3 sequence is 17 residues long. Germline CDR1 reads SGHDT; CDR2 reads YYEEEE. The CDR3 reads CASSSGTGNAGNYGYPF. CDR3 nucleotide sequence: TGTGCCAGCAGCTCCGGGACAGGGAATGCGGGAAACTATGGCTACCCCTTC. The entire variable domain, with the rest obtained from reference TRBV5-6 and TRBJ1-2, is as follows: DAGVTQSPTHLIKTRGQQVTLRCSPKSGHDTVSWYQQALGQGPQFIFQYYEEEERQRGNFPDRFSGHQFPNYSSELNVNALLLGDSALYLCASSSGTGNAGNYGYPFGSGTRLTVV.

The rearrangement joins TRBV27 to TRBJ2-1; possible D gene TRBD2, 6 bases. Germline CDR1 and CDR2: MNHEY and SMNVEV (reference sequence). V lost 7 bases, J lost 5 bases, and 15 bases lay in between. The CDR3 has 14 amino acids. This CDR3 reads CASKLGGYDNEQFF. As DNA, the CDR3 is TGTGCCAGCAAATTAGGAGGGTATGACAATGAGCAGTTCTTC.

The chain is built from TRBV6-4 and TRBJ2-1, with 10 bases aligning to TRBD1. V lost 6 bases to trimming and J lost 8 bases; unmatched junction nucleotides: 7. The germline V gene has CDR1 MRHNA and CDR2 SNTAGT. This CDR3 contains 14 residues. The CDR3 loop is CASRRTGGNDEQFF. DNA of the CDR3: TGTGCCAGCAGAAGGACAGGGGGTAATGATGAGCAGTTCTTC.

The gene calls are TRBV28 and TRBJ2-6; D gene unclear. Germline CDR1 reads MDHEN; CDR2 reads SYDVKM. The CDR3 has 15 amino acids. The V end lost 2 bases, the J end lost 0 bases, and 5 bases lay between the germline ends. The DNA of the CDR3 is TGTGCCAGCAGTTTAATGAGCTCTGGGGCCAACGTCCTGACTTTC. It codes for CASSLMSSGANVLTF.

Only a few counts were recorded for this clone. CDR3 residues: CASSRTTGTIYNEQFF. In nucleotides, the CDR3 is TGCGCCAGCAGCCGAACGACAGGGACCATCTACAATGAGCAGTTCTTC. V gene TRBV5-1 combines with J gene TRBJ2-1, with 7 positions matching TRBD1. The CDR3 length is 16 residues. V shed 4 bases and J 3 bases; nucleotides not matched to a gene: 10. Germline V CDR1 and CDR2: SGHRS, YFSETQ.